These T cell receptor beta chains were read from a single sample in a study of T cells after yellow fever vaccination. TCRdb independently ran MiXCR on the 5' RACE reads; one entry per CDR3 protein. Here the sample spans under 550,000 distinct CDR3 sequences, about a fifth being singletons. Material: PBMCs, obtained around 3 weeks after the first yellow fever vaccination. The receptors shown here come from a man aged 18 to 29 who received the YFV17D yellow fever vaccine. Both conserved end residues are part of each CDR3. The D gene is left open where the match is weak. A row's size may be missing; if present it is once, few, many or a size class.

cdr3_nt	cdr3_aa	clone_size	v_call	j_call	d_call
TGTGCCAGCAGCTTGGCGGGACAGGGTATCAATCAGCCCCAGCATTTT	CASSLAGQGINQPQHF	NA	TRBV5-4	TRBJ1-5	TRBD1
TGCAGTGCTAGCTTAGCGGGGGGGCCGAGGGAGCTGTTTTTT	CSASLAGGPRELFF	NA	TRBV20-1	TRBJ2-2	TRBD2
TGTGCCAGCAGCAAAGCGGGGGGGAACACTGAAGCTTTCTTT	CASSKAGGNTEAFF	NA	TRBV21-1	TRBJ1-1	NA
TGTGCCAGCTCACTTTCACAGCCCCCGAACACCGGGGAGCTGTTTTTT	CASSLSQPPNTGELFF	few	TRBV18	TRBJ2-2	NA
TGTGCCAGCAGCGTAGTGGGAAACCCTGCCACAGATACGCAGTATTTT	CASSVVGNPATDTQYF	NA	TRBV9	TRBJ2-3	NA
TGTGCCAGCAGCTTAACGGGGCTTAGCACAGATACGCAGTATTTT	CASSLTGLSTDTQYF	many	TRBV5-1	TRBJ2-3	NA
TGCGCCAGCAGCCCAGTTGAAAGGGCGGGGAACACTGAAGCTTTCTTT	CASSPVERAGNTEAFF	NA	TRBV4-1	TRBJ1-1	NA
TGCAGTGCCCCCCCCGCCCCAGCTACCGCCAAAAACATTCAGTACTTC	CSAPPAPATAKNIQYF	few	TRBV20-1	TRBJ2-4	NA
TGTGCCAGAAGCTTGAGGCCAGGTCGGTTGGTAATCTCCGGGGAGCTGTTTTTT	CARSLRPGRLVISGELFF	NA	TRBV5-3	TRBJ2-2	NA
TGTGCCAGCAGTGACGACCGGGGCCCTTGGAATGAGCAGTTCTTC	CASSDDRGPWNEQFF	NA	TRBV6-4	TRBJ2-1	NA
TGTGCCAGCAGTTCGGCCGGGGCGACCTACAATGAGCAGTTCTTC	CASSSAGATYNEQFF	NA	TRBV3-1	TRBJ2-1	NA
TGCGCCAGCAGCCAAGATGCAGGGGGCAAGCAGCCCCAGCATTTT	CASSQDAGGKQPQHF	few	TRBV4-1	TRBJ1-5	TRBD1
TGTGCCAGCAGTGAATATGGTGGGGGTGGCGAGCAGTACTTC	CASSEYGGGGEQYF	many	TRBV25-1	TRBJ2-7	NA
TGTGCCAGCAGCCCTTTGGGAGGCCGAGGAGAGACCCAGTACTTC	CASSPLGGRGETQYF	NA	TRBV3-1	TRBJ2-5	NA
TGCGCCAGCAGCCCCGGCCGGCAGGGCACCGGGGAGCTGTTTTTT	CASSPGRQGTGELFF	NA	TRBV5-1	TRBJ2-2	NA
TGCAGCGTTGTAGGAACAGACACACCCACCTACGAGCAGTACTTC	CSVVGTDTPTYEQYF	NA	TRBV29-1	TRBJ2-7	NA